These T cell receptor beta chains were read from a single sample in a study of cytomegalovirus exposure and HLA in healthy donors. The method was immunoSEQ multiplex PCR; TCRdb's version includes in-frame clones alone and lacks a portion of them. This table holds approximately 200,000 clones, 79% found once. Sequenced sample: PBMCs. These receptor sequences come from a woman in her 30s in good health and CMV-seropositive. Both conserved end residues are part of each CDR3. Each record gives: D gene, V gene, J gene, clone size, CDR3 protein, CDR3 DNA. D genes are given only for firm matches. A clone size is listed for some rows: how often the clone was seen (once, few, many), or a class if it is expanded.

D: TRBD1
V: TRBV4-3
J: TRBJ1-1
size: few
CDR3: CASSHGTGGQEAFF
DNA: TGCGCCAGCAGCCACGGGACAGGCGGTCAAGAAGCTTTCTTT

D: -
V: TRBV5-4
J: TRBJ2-7
size: -
CDR3: CASSQTENYEQYF
DNA: TGTGCCAGCAGCCAGACAGAGAACTACGAGCAGTACTTC

D: TRBD1
V: TRBV6-1
J: TRBJ1-1
size: -
CDR3: CASSGATGVGTEAFF
DNA: TGTGCCAGCAGTGGCGCTACAGGGGTCGGCACTGAAGCTTTCTTT

D: -
V: TRBV4-1
J: TRBJ1-2
size: -
CDR3: CASSQENRQAFYGYTF
DNA: TGCGCCAGCAGCCAAGAAAATAGACAGGCTTTCTATGGCTACACCTTC

D: TRBD1
V: TRBV5-1
J: TRBJ1-1
size: -
CDR3: CASSTDRGATEAFF
DNA: TGCGCCAGCAGCACCGACAGGGGCGCCACTGAAGCTTTCTTT

D: TRBD2
V: TRBV4-3
J: TRBJ2-3
size: -
CDR3: CASSQEPGTSSTDTQYF
DNA: TGCGCCAGCAGCCAAGAACCGGGGACTAGCTCCACAGATACGCAGTATTTT

D: -
V: TRBV27
J: TRBJ1-1
size: -
CDR3: CASGAGELGGKAFF
DNA: TGTGCCAGCGGGGCGGGAGAACTGGGGGGGAAAGCTTTCTTT

D: TRBD2
V: TRBV4-1
J: TRBJ2-5
size: -
CDR3: CASSQGGLAGKGTQYF
DNA: TGCGCCAGCAGCCAAGGGGGACTAGCGGGGAAAGGGACCCAGTACTTC

D: -
V: TRBV2
J: TRBJ2-7
size: -
CDR3: CASSEAVAEYEQYF
DNA: TGTGCCAGCAGTGAAGCGGTGGCAGAATACGAGCAGTACTTC

D: -
V: TRBV4-1
J: TRBJ1-1
size: once
CDR3: CASSQEGGGRTEAFF
DNA: TGCGCCAGCAGCCAAGAAGGGGGGGGTCGGACTGAAGCTTTCTTT

D: TRBD1
V: TRBV5-1
J: TRBJ1-1
size: -
CDR3: CASSPDRVEAFF
DNA: TGCGCCAGCAGCCCTGACAGGGTTGAAGCTTTCTTT

D: -
V: TRBV18
J: TRBJ2-7
size: -
CDR3: CASSPGQGSYEQYF
DNA: TGTGCCAGCTCACCGGGCCAGGGCTCCTACGAGCAGTACTTC

D: TRBD2
V: TRBV30
J: TRBJ2-3
size: few
CDR3: CAWTKGLAGSTDTQYF
DNA: TGTGCCTGGACCAAGGGACTAGCGGGGTCCACAGATACGCAGTATTTT

D: TRBD1
V: TRBV6-5
J: TRBJ1-1
size: -
CDR3: CASSRTGEAEAFF
DNA: TGTGCCAGCAGTCGGACAGGGGAAGCAGAAGCTTTCTTT

D: TRBD2
V: TRBV7-8
J: TRBJ2-5
size: -
CDR3: CASGRGETQYF
DNA: TGTGCCAGTGGGCGGGGGGAGACCCAGTACTTC

D: -
V: TRBV4-3
J: TRBJ2-7
size: -
CDR3: CASSQQVQGGEQYF
DNA: TGCGCCAGCAGCCAGCAAGTCCAGGGCGGCGAGCAGTACTTC

D: -
V: TRBV4-1
J: TRBJ2-7
size: -
CDR3: CASSQGAGSYEQYF
DNA: TGCGCCAGCAGCCAAGGGGCGGGAAGCTACGAGCAGTACTTC

D: -
V: TRBV19
J: TRBJ1-6
size: -
CDR3: CASSIGQGVRSPLHF
DNA: TGTGCCAGTAGTATAGGACAAGGTGTGCGATCACCCCTCCACTTT

D: -
V: TRBV7-2
J: TRBJ2-3
size: -
CDR3: CASSLVGGNTDTQYF
DNA: TGTGCCAGCAGCTTAGTTGGGGGGAATACAGATACGCAGTATTTT

D: -
V: TRBV4-1
J: TRBJ2-2
size: once
CDR3: CASSTAGGNTGELFF
DNA: TGCGCCAGCAGCACCGCGGGCGGGAACACCGGGGAGCTGTTTTTT

D: -
V: TRBV27
J: TRBJ2-2
size: -
CDR3: CASSLLAGELFF
DNA: TGTGCCAGCAGTTTACTCGCCGGGGAGCTGTTTTTT

D: -
V: TRBV6-5
J: TRBJ1-1
size: -
CDR3: CASSYSIYGGTEAFF
DNA: TGTGCCAGCAGTTACTCGATCTACGGGGGCACTGAAGCTTTCTTT

D: -
V: TRBV30
J: TRBJ2-3
size: once
CDR3: CASAGQGEQYF
DNA: TGTGCCTCCGCCGGGCAAGGGGAGCAGTATTTT

D: TRBD1
V: TRBV23-1
J: TRBJ1-6
size: -
CDR3: CASSQPGQVTGSPLHF
DNA: TGCGCCAGCAGTCAACCCGGACAGGTAACGGGTTCACCCCTCCACTTT

D: -
V: TRBV9
J: TRBJ2-5
size: few
CDR3: CASSVAPDRQETQYF
DNA: TGTGCCAGCAGCGTAGCTCCGGACAGACAAGAGACCCAGTACTTC

D: TRBD1
V: TRBV18
J: TRBJ2-4
size: -
CDR3: CASSPFGDRKTKNIQYF
DNA: TGTGCCAGCTCACCATTTGGGGACAGAAAGACCAAAAACATTCAGTACTTC

D: -
V: TRBV15
J: TRBJ1-5
size: -
CDR3: CATTDTSNQPQHF
DNA: TGTGCCACCACGGACACCTCTAATCAGCCCCAGCATTTT

D: TRBD2
V: TRBV7-9
J: TRBJ2-2
size: -
CDR3: CASSLGLAGPGELFF
DNA: TGTGCCAGCAGCCTAGGACTAGCGGGGCCCGGGGAGCTGTTTTTT

D: -
V: TRBV30
J: TRBJ2-7
size: -
CDR3: CAWSPQFGGEQYF
DNA: TGTGCCTGGAGTCCACAATTCGGAGGGGAGCAGTACTTC

D: -
V: TRBV2
J: TRBJ2-6
size: once
CDR3: CASSEAGTFLSGANVLTF
DNA: TGTGCCAGCAGTGAAGCCGGGACATTCCTCTCTGGGGCCAACGTCCTGACTTTC

D: -
V: TRBV27
J: TRBJ2-3
size: -
CDR3: CASSFMASTDTQYF
DNA: TGTGCCAGCAGTTTTATGGCTAGCACAGATACGCAGTATTTT

D: -
V: TRBV13
J: TRBJ1-4
size: -
CDR3: CASTSGDKEKLFF
DNA: TGTGCCAGCACTTCCGGGGACAAAGAAAAACTGTTTTTT

D: -
V: TRBV2
J: TRBJ1-5
size: -
CDR3: CASSADRTYNQPQHF
DNA: TGTGCCAGCAGCGCCGACAGGACCTACAATCAGCCCCAGCATTTT

D: -
V: TRBV29-1
J: TRBJ2-7
size: -
CDR3: CSVGDIPIGYEQYF
DNA: TGCAGCGTTGGAGACATTCCTATCGGCTACGAGCAGTACTTC

D: TRBD2
V: TRBV9
J: TRBJ2-2
size: -
CDR3: CASSVRLAGNTGELFF
DNA: TGTGCCAGCAGCGTTCGACTAGCGGGAAACACCGGGGAGCTGTTTTTT

D: TRBD1
V: TRBV11-3
J: TRBJ2-7
size: once
CDR3: CASSPRGTGAHEQYF
DNA: TGTGCCAGCAGCCCCCGGGGTACAGGGGCTCACGAGCAGTACTTC

D: -
V: TRBV2
J: TRBJ1-2
size: -
CDR3: CASSGELYGYTF
DNA: TGTGCCAGCAGTGGGGAGCTGTATGGCTACACCTTC